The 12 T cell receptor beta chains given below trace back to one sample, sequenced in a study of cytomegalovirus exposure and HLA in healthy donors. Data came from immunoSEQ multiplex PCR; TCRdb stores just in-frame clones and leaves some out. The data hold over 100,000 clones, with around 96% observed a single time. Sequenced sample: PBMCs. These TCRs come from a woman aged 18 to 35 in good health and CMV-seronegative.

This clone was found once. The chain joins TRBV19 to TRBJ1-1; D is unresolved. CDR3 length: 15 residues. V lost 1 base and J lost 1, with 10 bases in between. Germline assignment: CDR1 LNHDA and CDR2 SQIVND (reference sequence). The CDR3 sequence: CASSIGPGQNTEAFF. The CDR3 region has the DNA TGTGCCAGTAGTATAGGGCCAGGTCAGAACACTGAAGCTTTCTTT.

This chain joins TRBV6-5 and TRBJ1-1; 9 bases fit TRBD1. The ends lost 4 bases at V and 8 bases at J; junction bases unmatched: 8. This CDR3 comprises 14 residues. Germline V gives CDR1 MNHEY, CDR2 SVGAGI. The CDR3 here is CASSWDRVRPEAFF. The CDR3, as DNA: TGTGCCAGCAGTTGGGACAGGGTTCGCCCCGAAGCTTTCTTT.

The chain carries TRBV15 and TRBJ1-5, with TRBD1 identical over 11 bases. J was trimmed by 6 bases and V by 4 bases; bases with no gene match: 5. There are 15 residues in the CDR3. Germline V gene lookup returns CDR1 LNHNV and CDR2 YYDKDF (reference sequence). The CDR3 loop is CATSKGQGAAQPQHF. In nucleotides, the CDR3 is TGTGCCACCAGCAAAGGACAGGGGGCAGCTCAGCCCCAGCATTTT.

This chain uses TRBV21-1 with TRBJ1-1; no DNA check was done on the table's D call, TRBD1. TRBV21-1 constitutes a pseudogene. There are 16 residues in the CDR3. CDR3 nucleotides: TGTGCCAGCATGAAACAGGACAGCGAGTGTAACACTGAAGCTTTCTTT. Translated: CASMKQDSECNTEAFF.

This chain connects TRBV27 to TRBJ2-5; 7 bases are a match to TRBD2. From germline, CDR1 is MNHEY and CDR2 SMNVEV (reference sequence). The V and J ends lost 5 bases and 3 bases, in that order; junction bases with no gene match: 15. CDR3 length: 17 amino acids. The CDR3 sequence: CASSLRGWVGGKETQYF. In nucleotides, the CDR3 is TGTGCCAGCAGTCTCCGAGGTTGGGTGGGAGGGAAAGAGACCCAGTACTTC.

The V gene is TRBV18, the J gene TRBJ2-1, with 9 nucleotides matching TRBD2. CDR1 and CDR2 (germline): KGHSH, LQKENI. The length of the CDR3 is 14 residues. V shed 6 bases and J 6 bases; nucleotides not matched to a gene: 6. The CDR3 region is CASSVAGEANEQFF. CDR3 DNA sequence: TGTGCCAGCTCTGTAGCGGGAGAAGCCAATGAGCAGTTCTTC.

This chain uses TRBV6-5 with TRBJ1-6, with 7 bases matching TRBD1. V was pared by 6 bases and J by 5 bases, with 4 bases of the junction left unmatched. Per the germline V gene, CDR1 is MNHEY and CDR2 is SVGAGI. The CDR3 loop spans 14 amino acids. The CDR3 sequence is CASSFGQDNSPLHF. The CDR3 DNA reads TGTGCCAGCAGCTTCGGACAGGATAATTCACCCCTCCACTTT.

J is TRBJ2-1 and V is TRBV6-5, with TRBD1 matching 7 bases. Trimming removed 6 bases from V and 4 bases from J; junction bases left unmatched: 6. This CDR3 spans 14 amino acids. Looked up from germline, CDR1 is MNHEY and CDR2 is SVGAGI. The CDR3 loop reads CASSPGTVYNEQFF. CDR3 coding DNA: TGTGCCAGCAGCCCCGGGACAGTGTACAATGAGCAGTTCTTC.

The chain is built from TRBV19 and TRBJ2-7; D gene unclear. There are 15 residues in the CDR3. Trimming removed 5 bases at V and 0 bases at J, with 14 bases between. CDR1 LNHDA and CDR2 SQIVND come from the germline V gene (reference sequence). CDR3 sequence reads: CASSLAAGNSYEQYF. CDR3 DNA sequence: TGTGCCAGTAGTCTCGCCGCAGGCAACTCCTACGAGCAGTACTTC.

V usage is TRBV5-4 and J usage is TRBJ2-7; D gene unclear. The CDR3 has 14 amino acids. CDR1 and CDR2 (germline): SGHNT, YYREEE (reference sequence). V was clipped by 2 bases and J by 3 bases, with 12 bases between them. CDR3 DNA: TGTGCCAGCAGCTTTTCGTCTACCAACTACGAGCAGTACTTC. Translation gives CASSFSSTNYEQYF.

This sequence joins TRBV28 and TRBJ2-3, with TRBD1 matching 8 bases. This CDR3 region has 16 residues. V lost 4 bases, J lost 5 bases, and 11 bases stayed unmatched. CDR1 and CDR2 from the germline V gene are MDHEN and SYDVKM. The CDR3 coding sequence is TGTGCCAGCAGTTGGGCCGACAGGGGTCAATTAGATACGCAGTATTTT. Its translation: CASSWADRGQLDTQYF.

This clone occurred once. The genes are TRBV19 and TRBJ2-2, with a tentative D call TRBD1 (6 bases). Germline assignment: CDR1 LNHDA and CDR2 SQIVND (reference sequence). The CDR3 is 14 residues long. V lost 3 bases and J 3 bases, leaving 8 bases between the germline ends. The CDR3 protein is CASSMDSDTGELFF. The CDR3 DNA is TGTGCCAGTAGTATGGACAGTGACACCGGGGAGCTGTTTTTT.